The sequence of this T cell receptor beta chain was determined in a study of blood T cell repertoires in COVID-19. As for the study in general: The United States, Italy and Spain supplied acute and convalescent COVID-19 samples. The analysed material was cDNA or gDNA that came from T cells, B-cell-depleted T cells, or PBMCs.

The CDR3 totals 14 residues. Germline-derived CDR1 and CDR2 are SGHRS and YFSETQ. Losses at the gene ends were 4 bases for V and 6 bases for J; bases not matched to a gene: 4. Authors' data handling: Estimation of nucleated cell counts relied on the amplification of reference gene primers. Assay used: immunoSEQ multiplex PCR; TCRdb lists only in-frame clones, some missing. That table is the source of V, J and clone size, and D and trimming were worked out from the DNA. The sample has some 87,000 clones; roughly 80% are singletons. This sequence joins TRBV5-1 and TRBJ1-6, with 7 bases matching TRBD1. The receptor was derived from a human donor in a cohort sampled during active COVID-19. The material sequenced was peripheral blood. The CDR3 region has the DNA TGCGCCAGCAGCGAGGGGGACAGTAATTCACCCCTCCACTTT. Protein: CASSEGDSNSPLHF.